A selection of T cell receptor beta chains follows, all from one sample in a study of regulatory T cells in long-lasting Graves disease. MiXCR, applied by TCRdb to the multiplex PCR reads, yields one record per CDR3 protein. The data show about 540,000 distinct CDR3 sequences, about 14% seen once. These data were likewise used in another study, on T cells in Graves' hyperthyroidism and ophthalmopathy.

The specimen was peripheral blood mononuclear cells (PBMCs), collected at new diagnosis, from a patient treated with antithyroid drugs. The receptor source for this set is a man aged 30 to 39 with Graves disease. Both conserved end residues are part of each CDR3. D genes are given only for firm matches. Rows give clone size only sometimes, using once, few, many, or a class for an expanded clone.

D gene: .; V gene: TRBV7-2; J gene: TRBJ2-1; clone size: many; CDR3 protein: CASSRRQAGEQFF; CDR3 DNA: TGTGCCAGCAGCCGGAGACAGGCTGGTGAGCAGTTCTTC
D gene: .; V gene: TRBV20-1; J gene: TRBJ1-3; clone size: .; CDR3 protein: CSANLRGADGNTIYF; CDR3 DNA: TGCAGTGCCAATCTCCGGGGGGCCGATGGAAACACCATATATTTT
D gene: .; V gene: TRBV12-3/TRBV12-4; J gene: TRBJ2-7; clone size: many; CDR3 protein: CASSQLTGYEQYF; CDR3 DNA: TGTGCCAGCAGTCAATTGACCGGCTACGAGCAGTACTTC
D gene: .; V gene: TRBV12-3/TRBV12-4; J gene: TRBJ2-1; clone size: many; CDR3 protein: CASSSPLAPDGNEQFF; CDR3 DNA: TGTGCCAGCAGTTCCCCTCTAGCGCCTGACGGGAATGAGCAGTTCTTC
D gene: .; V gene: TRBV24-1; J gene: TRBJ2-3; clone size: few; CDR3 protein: CATSDVGAWLDTDTQYF; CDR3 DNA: TGTGCCACCAGTGATGTCGGAGCGTGGCTAGACACAGATACGCAGTATTTT
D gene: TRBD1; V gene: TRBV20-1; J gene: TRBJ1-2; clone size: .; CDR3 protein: CSARDRGRDGYTF; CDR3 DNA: TGCAGTGCTAGGGACAGGGGGCGGGATGGCTACACCTTC
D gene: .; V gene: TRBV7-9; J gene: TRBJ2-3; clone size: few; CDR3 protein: CASSLPTASTDTQYF; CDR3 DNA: TGTGCCAGCAGCTTACCGACGGCTAGCACAGATACGCAGTATTTT
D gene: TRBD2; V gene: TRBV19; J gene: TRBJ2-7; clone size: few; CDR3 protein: CAAQGLAGGEQYF; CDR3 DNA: TGTGCCGCCCAGGGACTAGCGGGAGGCGAGCAGTACTTC
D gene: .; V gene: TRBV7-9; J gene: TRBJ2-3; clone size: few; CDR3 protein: CASSPPDRVTDTQYF; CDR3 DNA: TGTGCCAGCAGCCCACCGGACAGAGTCACAGATACGCAGTATTTT
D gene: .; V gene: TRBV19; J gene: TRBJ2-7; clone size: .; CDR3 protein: CASSIGAEPVYEQYF; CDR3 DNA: TGTGCCAGTAGTATTGGAGCCGAACCGGTCTACGAGCAGTACTTC
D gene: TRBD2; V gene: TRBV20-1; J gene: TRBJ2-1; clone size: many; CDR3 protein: CSASREVDEQFF; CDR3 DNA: TGCAGTGCTAGCCGGGAGGTAGATGAGCAGTTCTTC
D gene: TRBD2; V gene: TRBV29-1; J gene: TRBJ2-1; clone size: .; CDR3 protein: CSVVSTSGRGNEQFF; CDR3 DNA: TGCAGCGTTGTATCGACTAGCGGGAGGGGTAATGAGCAGTTCTTC
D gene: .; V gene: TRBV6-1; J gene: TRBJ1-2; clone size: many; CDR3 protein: CASSNQVGYTF; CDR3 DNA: TGTGCCAGCAGTAACCAAGTTGGCTACACCTTC
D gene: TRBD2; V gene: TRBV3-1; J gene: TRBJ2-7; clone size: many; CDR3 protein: CASSQSLAGRSNEQYF; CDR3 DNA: TGTGCCAGCAGCCAGTCACTAGCGGGAAGATCGAACGAGCAGTACTTC
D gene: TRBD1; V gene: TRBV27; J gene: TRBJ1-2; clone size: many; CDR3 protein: CASRTGDYGYTF; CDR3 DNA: TGTGCCAGCAGAACAGGGGACTATGGCTACACCTTC
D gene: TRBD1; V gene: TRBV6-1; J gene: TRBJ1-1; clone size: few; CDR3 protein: CASSESFDRARNTEAFF; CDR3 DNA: TGTGCCAGCAGTGAAAGTTTTGACAGGGCCAGGAACACTGAAGCTTTCTTT
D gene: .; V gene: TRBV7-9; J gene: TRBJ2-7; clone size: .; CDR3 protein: CASSQRAPGQYF; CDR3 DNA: TGTGCCAGCAGCCAGCGGGCCCCTGGGCAGTACTTC
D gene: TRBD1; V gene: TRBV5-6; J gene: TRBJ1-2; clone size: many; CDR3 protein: CASSSDRGLNGYTF; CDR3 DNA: TGTGCCAGCAGCTCGGACAGGGGGCTTAATGGCTACACCTTC
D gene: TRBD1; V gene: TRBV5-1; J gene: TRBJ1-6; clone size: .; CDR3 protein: CASSLGRQGRVSPLHF; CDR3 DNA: TGCGCCAGCAGCCTGGGAAGACAGGGTAGAGTCTCACCCCTCCACTTT
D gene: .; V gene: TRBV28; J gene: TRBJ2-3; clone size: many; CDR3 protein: CASSLSLDWTDTQYF; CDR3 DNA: TGTGCCAGCAGTTTAAGCCTAGATTGGACAGATACGCAGTATTTT
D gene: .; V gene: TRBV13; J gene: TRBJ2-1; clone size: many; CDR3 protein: CASSYGLSSYNEQFF; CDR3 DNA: TGTGCCAGCAGCTACGGTCTGAGCTCCTACAATGAGCAGTTCTTC
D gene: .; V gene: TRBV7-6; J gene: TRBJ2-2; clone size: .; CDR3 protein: CASSLFTENTGELFF; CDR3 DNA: TGTGCCAGCAGCTTGTTCACAGAGAACACCGGGGAGCTGTTTTTT